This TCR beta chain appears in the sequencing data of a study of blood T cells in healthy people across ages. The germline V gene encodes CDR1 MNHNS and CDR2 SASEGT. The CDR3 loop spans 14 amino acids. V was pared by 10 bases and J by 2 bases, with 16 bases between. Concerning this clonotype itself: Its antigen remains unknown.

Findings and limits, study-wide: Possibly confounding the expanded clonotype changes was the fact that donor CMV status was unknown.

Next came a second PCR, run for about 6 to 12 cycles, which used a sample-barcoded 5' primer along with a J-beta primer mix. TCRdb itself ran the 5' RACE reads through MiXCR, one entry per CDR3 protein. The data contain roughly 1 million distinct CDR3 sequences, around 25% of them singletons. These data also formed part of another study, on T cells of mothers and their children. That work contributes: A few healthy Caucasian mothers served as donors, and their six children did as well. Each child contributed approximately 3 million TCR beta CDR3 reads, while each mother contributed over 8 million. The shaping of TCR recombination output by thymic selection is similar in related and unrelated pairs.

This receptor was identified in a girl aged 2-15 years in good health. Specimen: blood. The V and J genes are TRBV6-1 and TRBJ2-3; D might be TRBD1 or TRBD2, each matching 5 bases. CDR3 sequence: CANTRDGHTDTQYF. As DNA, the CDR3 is TGTGCCAATACTAGGGACGGACACACAGATACGCAGTATTTT.